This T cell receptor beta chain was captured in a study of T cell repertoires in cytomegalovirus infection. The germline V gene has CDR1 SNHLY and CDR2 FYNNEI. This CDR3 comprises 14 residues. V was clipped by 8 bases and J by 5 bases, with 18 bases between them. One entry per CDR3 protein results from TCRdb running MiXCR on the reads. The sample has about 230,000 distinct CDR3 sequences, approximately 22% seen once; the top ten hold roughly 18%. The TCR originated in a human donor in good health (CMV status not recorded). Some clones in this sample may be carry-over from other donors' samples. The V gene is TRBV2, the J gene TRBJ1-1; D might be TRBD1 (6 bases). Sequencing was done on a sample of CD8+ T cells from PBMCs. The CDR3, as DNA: TGTGCCAGCGCGGACAGTTCACTGGTGACTGAAGCTTTCTTT. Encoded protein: CASADSSLVTEAFF.